A single sample is the source of the 9 T cell receptor beta chains below, sequenced in a study of T cell repertoires in cytomegalovirus infection. These receptors have no identified antigens. MiXCR, applied by TCRdb to the reads, yields one record per CDR3 protein. The sample gives 650,000 to 850,000 distinct CDR3 sequences, 25% to 30% of which show up once; around 13% is in the top ten. Specimen: cultured CD8+ T cells from PBMCs, collected from culture after CMV antigen stimulation. Source of these receptors: a human donor in good health (CMV status not recorded). Some clones in this sample may be carry-over from other donors' samples.

This chain uses TRBV15 with TRBJ1-1; D may be TRBD1 (5 bases). Germline V gene lookup returns CDR1 LNHNV and CDR2 YYDKDF (reference sequence). CDR3 length equals 14 residues. With 0 bases removed from V and 3 bases from J, the gap between germline ends came to 8 bases. The CDR3, as DNA: TGTGCCACCAGCAGAGATCAGGGATACACTGAAGCTTTCTTT. This gives the protein CATSRDQGYTEAFF.

In DNA form, the CDR3 reads TGTGCCAGAGACAGGGGCACCGGGGAGCTGTTTTTT. This translates into CARDRGTGELFF. The chain has TRBV2 and TRBJ2-2; 8 bases are a match to TRBD1. Looked up from germline, CDR1 is SNHLY and CDR2 is FYNNEI. The CDR3 loop spans 12 amino acids. J lost 4 bases, V lost 9 bases, and 1 base had no gene match.

V is TRBV28 and J is TRBJ2-2; D possibly corresponds to TRBD2 (5 bases). Trimming stripped 6 bases from V and 6 bases from J, with 17 bases between. The V gene's germline CDR1 is MDHEN and CDR2 SYDVKM. The CDR3 consists of 15 residues. CDR3 in amino acids: CASRRPSLSAGELFF. In DNA form, the CDR3 reads TGTGCCAGCAGACGACCTAGCTTGAGCGCCGGGGAGCTGTTTTTT.

At least ten counts were recorded for this clonotype. The chain couples TRBV6-1 to TRBJ1-4; a weak D match, TRBD1 (6 bases). Trimming shortened V by 2 bases and J by 7 bases, and 14 bases separated the two germline ends. The germline V gene has CDR1 MNHNS and CDR2 SASEGT. The CDR3 runs 15 residues. In nucleotides, the CDR3 is TGTGCCAGCAGTGAAATAGGGGGGTTTGGTGAAAAACTGTTTTTT. Encoded protein: CASSEIGGFGEKLFF.

The CDR3 DNA follows: TGTGCCAGTAGCGGACAGGAAACCTACACTGAAGCTTTCTTT. It specifies CASSGQETYTEAFF. The chain uses TRBV19 and TRBJ1-1; 7 bases align to TRBD1. Trimming at V came to 6 bases and at J to 3 bases, leaving 7 bases not matched to a gene. This CDR3 region has 14 residues. Germline V gives CDR1 LNHDA, CDR2 SQIVND (reference sequence).

This clonotype was detected a few times. The chain is built from TRBV27 and TRBJ1-5; D not certain. The CDR3 loop spans 14 amino acids. Deletions cut 3 bases from V and 1 base from J, with 7 bases between. Germline CDR1 and CDR2: MNHEY and SMNVEV (reference sequence). The CDR3 region is CASSFVGSNQPQHF. DNA of the CDR3: TGTGCCAGCAGTTTCGTCGGAAGCAATCAGCCCCAGCATTTT.

This clonotype was seen more than once but under ten times. The chain joins TRBV19 to TRBJ2-1; D remains ambiguous. Trimming removed 0 bases at V and 6 bases at J, with 6 bases between. The germline V gene encodes CDR1 LNHDA and CDR2 SQIVND (reference sequence). This CDR3 is 13 amino acids long. The CDR3 coding sequence is TGTGCCAGTAGTATAGATCTTAGCAATGAGCAGTTCTTC. The encoded protein is CASSIDLSNEQFF.

DNA for the CDR3: TGTGCCAGCGGGGGGGGCTCGACAGCGGACTATGGCTACACCTTC. This translates into CASGGGSTADYGYTF. This chain connects TRBV12-3 or TRBV12-4 to TRBJ1-2, with D tentatively TRBD1 (6 bases). V gave up 8 bases and J gave up 3 bases, with 19 bases separating them. The CDR3 runs 15 residues.

The chain joins TRBV6-2 or TRBV6-3 to TRBJ1-6, with 7 bases aligning to TRBD1. V was pared by 6 bases and J by 11 bases, with 7 bases of the junction left unmatched. Per the germline V gene, CDR1 is MNHEY and CDR2 is SVGEGT. The CDR3 runs to 13 residues. The CDR3 reads CASRTGDGPPLHF. The CDR3 nucleotides read TGTGCCAGCAGAACAGGGGATGGACCACCCCTCCACTTT.